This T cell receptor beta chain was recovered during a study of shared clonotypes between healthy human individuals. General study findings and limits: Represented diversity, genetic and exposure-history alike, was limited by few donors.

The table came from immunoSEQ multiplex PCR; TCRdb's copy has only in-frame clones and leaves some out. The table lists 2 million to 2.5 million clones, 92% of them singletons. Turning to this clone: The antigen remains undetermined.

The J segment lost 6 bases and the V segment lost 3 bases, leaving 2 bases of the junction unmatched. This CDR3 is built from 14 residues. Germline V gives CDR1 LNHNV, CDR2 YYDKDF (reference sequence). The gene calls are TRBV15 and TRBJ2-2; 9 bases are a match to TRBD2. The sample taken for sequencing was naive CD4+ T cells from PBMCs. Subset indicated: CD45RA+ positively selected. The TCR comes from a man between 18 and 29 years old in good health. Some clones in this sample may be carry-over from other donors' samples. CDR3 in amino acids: CATSSSGRPGELFF. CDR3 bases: TGTGCCACCAGCAGTAGCGGGAGACCCGGGGAGCTGTTTTTT. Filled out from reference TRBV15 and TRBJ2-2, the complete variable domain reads DAMVIQNPRYQVTQFGKPVTLSCSQTLNHNVMYWYQQKSSQAPKLLFHYYDKDFNNEADTPDNFQSRRPNTSFCFLDIRSPGLGDTAMYLCATSSSGRPGELFFGEGSRLTVL.